The 14 T cell receptor beta chains given below trace back to one sample, sequenced in a study of T cells in Graves' hyperthyroidism and ophthalmopathy. Authors of the study amplified TCR beta CDR3 regions from RNA transcripts. First-round RT-PCR targeting the TCR CDR3 was performed with the HTBI primer set. TCRdb ran MiXCR on the multiplex PCR reads and lists one entry per CDR3 protein. This table has 650,000 to 800,000 distinct CDR3 sequences, just under 45% appearing once. The sample comprised peripheral blood or thyroid tissue (not recorded which). The origin of the receptors is an adult man with Graves' disease, either hyperthyroidism or ophthalmopathy (not recorded which).

This clonotype was picked up a small number of times. The genes are TRBV6-1 and TRBJ1-2; D gene ambiguous. V gave up 5 bases and J gave up 8 bases, with 18 bases separating them. Germline V gives CDR1 MNHNS, CDR2 SASEGT. This CDR3 has 14 amino acids. CDR3 residues: CASSYSSGIVGYTF. CDR3 in DNA: TGTGCCAGCAGTTACTCGTCCGGGATAGTGGGCTACACCTTC.

CDR3 amino acids: CASRTGGAGSYNSPLHF. CDR3 nucleotide sequence: TGTGCCAGCAGGACCGGGGGTGCGGGATCCTATAATTCACCCCTCCACTTT. The chain recombines TRBV7-2 with TRBJ1-6; tentatively, D is TRBD1 (5 bases). CDR1 is SGHTA and CDR2 is FQGNSA in the germline V gene. V was cut by 6 bases and J by 1 base, with 16 bases left in between. The length of the CDR3 is 17 residues.

The chain joins TRBV7-4 to TRBJ2-1; D might be TRBD1 (5 bases). CDR3 length equals 15 residues. V was shortened by 5 bases and J by 0 bases, with 11 bases between the two germline ends. Germline CDR1 and CDR2: SGHVT and SQSDAQ. The CDR3 DNA reads TGTGCCAGCAGCGCCGAAGGGGACTCCTACAATGAGCAGTTCTTC. Encoded protein: CASSAEGDSYNEQFF. Full variable domain (outside the CDR3, taken from reference TRBV7-4 and TRBJ2-1): GAGVSQSPRYKVAKRGRDVALRCDSISGHVTLYWYRQTLGQGSEVLTYSQSDAQRDKSGRPSGRFSAERPERSVSTLKIQRTEQGDSAVYLCASSAEGDSYNEQFFGPGTRLTVL.

This clonotype was picked up many times. This sequence joins TRBV2 and TRBJ1-1, with D possibly matching TRBD1 (5 bases). V lost 2 bases and J 10 bases, leaving 14 bases between the germline ends. Germline V gene data show CDR1 as SNHLY and CDR2 as FYNNEI. The CDR3 is made up of 13 amino acids. The CDR3 region is CASSEQGRGGAFF. The CDR3 DNA follows: TGTGCCAGCAGTGAACAGGGCCGAGGTGGAGCTTTCTTT.

This clonotype appeared many times. This chain connects TRBV7-8 to TRBJ1-4; weak D call: TRBD1 (5 bases). V was trimmed by 0 bases and J by 2 bases, leaving 10 bases between them. Germline CDR1 SGHVS, CDR2 FQNEAQ. This CDR3 contains 16 residues. The DNA for the CDR3 is TGTGCCAGCAGCTTAGCGGGCAGGGTCACTAATGAAAAACTGTTTTTT. This gives the protein CASSLAGRVTNEKLFF.

This chain uses TRBV4-2 with TRBJ1-2; TRBD1 matches at 7 bases. Germline CDR1 and CDR2: LGHNA and YNFKEQ. This CDR3 region has 14 residues. V lost 6 bases and J lost 0; bases outside the gene matches: 4. This CDR3 reads CASRRDSSNYGYTF. CDR3 bases: TGTGCCAGCAGACGGGACAGTTCTAACTATGGCTACACCTTC.

The V and J genes are TRBV12-3 or TRBV12-4 and TRBJ2-7; no definite D call. V was cut by 4 bases and J by 2 bases, with 12 bases left in between. This CDR3 is built from 14 residues. The CDR3 here is CASSYSSITYEQYF. CDR3 DNA: TGTGCCAGCAGTTACTCCTCCATTACCTACGAGCAGTACTTC.

Only one count was recorded for this clonotype. The chain couples TRBV5-1 to TRBJ1-1; TRBD1 might be the D (5 bases). CDR3 length equals 18 residues. Germline CDR1 reads SGHRS; CDR2 reads YFSETQ. V lost 0 bases to trimming and J lost 1 base, with 19 bases between them. The CDR3 DNA follows: TGCGCCAGCAGCTTGGGCATCGGGATGAGGGGCCCGAACACTGAAGCTTTCTTT. Its protein is CASSLGIGMRGPNTEAFF.

The gene calls are TRBV19 and TRBJ1-1; TRBD1 might be the D (5 bases). The length of the CDR3 is 14 residues. The ends were cut back, 3 bases at V and 0 bases at J, with 8 bases in the middle. The V gene's germline CDR1 is LNHDA and CDR2 SQIVND (reference sequence). CDR3 DNA sequence: TGTGCCAGTAGTATCCGAGGGGTGAACACTGAAGCTTTCTTT. It translates to CASSIRGVNTEAFF.

This clonotype was seen at least ten times. The V call is TRBV13, the J call TRBJ1-5; D perhaps matches TRBD1 (5 bases). The CDR3 is 15 residues long. V lost 3 bases to trimming and J lost 2 bases, with 11 bases between them. Germline lookup yields CDR1 PRHDT and CDR2 FYEKMQ (reference sequence). In DNA form, the CDR3 reads TGTGCCAGCAGCTTCCAGGGTGGGGGCAATCAGCCCCAGCATTTT. Encoded protein: CASSFQGGGNQPQHF.

This clonotype was seen ten or more times. The genes are TRBV5-1 and TRBJ1-5, with 10 bases matching TRBD1. The V gene end was trimmed by 0 bases and the J gene end by 6 bases; junction bases not matched to a gene: 0. The CDR3 loop spans 14 amino acids. Germline CDR1 and CDR2: SGHRS and YFSETQ. CDR3 amino acids: CASSLGDRGQPQHF. The CDR3 DNA sequence: TGCGCCAGCAGCTTGGGGGACAGGGGTCAGCCCCAGCATTTT.

This clonotype was recorded at least ten times. V usage is TRBV20-1 and J usage is TRBJ2-7; D might be TRBD1 (6 bases). Germline CDR1 is DFQATT and CDR2 is SNEGSKA (reference sequence). V lost 1 base and J lost 6, with 16 bases in between. There are 14 residues in the CDR3. The CDR3 region is CSARATTGWAEQYF. The DNA of the CDR3 is TGCAGTGCTAGAGCCACGACAGGCTGGGCCGAGCAGTACTTC.

This clonotype was detected ten times or more. V usage is TRBV10-3 and J usage is TRBJ2-7, with TRBD1 matching 7 bases. The germline gives CDR1 ENHRY, CDR2 SYGVKD. There are 14 residues in the CDR3. With V trimmed by 3 bases and J by 6 bases, 8 bases remained unmatched. CDR3 DNA sequence: TGTGCCATCAGTGACCCGGGACAGTCAGGCGAGCAGTACTTC. Amino acids: CAISDPGQSGEQYF.

V usage is TRBV19 and J usage is TRBJ1-1; D is ambiguous. Trimming removed 8 bases from V and 4 bases from J, with 17 bases in between. The CDR3 spans 14 residues. Germline V gene sequence: CDR1 LNHDA, CDR2 SQIVND (reference sequence). CDR3 DNA sequence: TGTGCCAGTCTCCCAAACAGAGGTAGCACTGAAGCTTTCTTT. The encoded protein is CASLPNRGSTEAFF.